This T cell receptor (beta chain) was sequenced in a study of identical twins. Study results and caveats: Alpha sequences that were out-of-frame and twin-shared showed an excess of low generation probability. Insertion counts were lower in abundant cord blood beta clonotypes, a trend that memory repertoires did not show.

A template switching step contributed a universal primer site, while unique molecular identifiers were present in the cDNA. TCRdb reanalysed the 5' RACE reads using MiXCR and keeps one entry per CDR3 protein. This sample has some 560,000 distinct CDR3 sequences, with roughly 9.9% found just once. The CDR3 consists of 18 residues. Unmatched junction bases numbered 12, after V lost 6 bases and J lost 0 bases. Germline V gene data show CDR1 as KGHSH and CDR2 as LQKENI. Remarks on this clonotype: What it binds is not known.

These data were also filed under a second study, of yellow fever vaccine responses in identical twins.

This sequence joins TRBV18 and TRBJ1-3, with 9 bases lining up with TRBD1. The sequence was obtained from a woman aged 18 to 35 in good health. The sequencing input was PBMCs. DNA for the CDR3: TGTGCCAGCTCTACAATAGGACAGGGGCCGAGCTCTGGAAACACCATATATTTT. As protein: CASSTIGQGPSSGNTIYF.